A single sample is the source of the 17 T cell receptor beta chains below, sequenced in a study of shared clonotypes between healthy human individuals. TCRdb keeps only in-frame clones here, not all; method: immunoSEQ multiplex PCR. The repertoire holds 2 million to 2.5 million clones, with approximately 94% as singletons. Specimen: naive CD4+ T cells sorted from blood. This sample's subset: CD45RA+ positively selected. The source is a man between 18 and 35 years old in good health.

J is TRBJ2-6 and V is TRBV27; D ambiguous. Per germline, CDR1 MNHEY and CDR2 SMNVEV (reference sequence). The CDR3 consists of 15 residues. Trimming removed 2 bases from V and 3 bases from J, with 8 bases in between. CDR3: CASSLPHFGANVLTF. For the CDR3, the DNA is TGTGCCAGCAGTTTACCGCATTTTGGGGCCAACGTCCTGACTTTC.

This rearrangement joins TRBV30 to TRBJ1-4; weak D call: TRBD1 (5 bases). Germline V lookup: CDR1 GTSNPN, CDR2 SVGIG (reference sequence). V lost 3 bases, J lost 8 bases, and 13 bases lay in between. This CDR3 has 13 amino acids. The DNA for the CDR3 is TGTGCCTGGAGCTTCAGGTCAGGGGAAAAACTGTTTTTT. Protein sequence: CAWSFRSGEKLFF.

This chain joins TRBV19 and TRBJ1-2, with a weak D call TRBD1 (5 bases). V was pared by 7 bases and J by 3 bases, with 18 bases between. Germline V CDR1 and CDR2: LNHDA, SQIVND (reference sequence). The CDR3 consists of 15 residues. The CDR3 is CASTMGDLNDYGYTF. The CDR3, as DNA: TGTGCCAGTACGATGGGGGACCTGAACGACTATGGCTACACCTTC.

In this sample, this clone turned up once. The chain employs TRBV5-4 and TRBJ2-1; TRBD1 or TRBD2 may be the D gene (5 bases each). The germline V gene has CDR1 SGHNT and CDR2 YYREEE (reference sequence). The CDR3 contains 17 residues. Trimming shortened V by 0 bases and J by 0 bases, and 13 bases separated the two germline ends. Here the CDR3 reads CASSLGGDRSSYNEQFF. CDR3 nucleotide sequence: TGTGCCAGCAGCTTGGGTGGGGACCGAAGCTCCTACAATGAGCAGTTCTTC.

This rearrangement joins TRBV5-6 to TRBJ2-5; the match to TRBD2 covers 10 bases. The J call may be mistaken, given a closer DNA end match to TRBJ2-7. CDR3 length: 15 residues. CDR1 and CDR2 (germline): SGHDT, YYEEEE. The chain's CDR3 is CASSLKPSGRDEQYF. CDR3 in DNA: TGTGCCAGCAGCTTGAAGCCTAGCGGGAGAGACGAGCAGTACTTC.

This sequence joins TRBV19 and TRBJ1-6; TRBD1 might be the D (5 bases). Trimming removed 9 bases from V and 0 bases from J, with 12 bases in between. The germline gives CDR1 LNHDA, CDR2 SQIVND (reference sequence). This CDR3 comprises 15 residues. The CDR3 DNA follows: TGTGCCAGCAAGGGGTGGAGCTCCTATAATTCACCCCTCCACTTT. It translates to CASKGWSSYNSPLHF. Full variable domain (remainder filled in from reference TRBV19 and TRBJ1-6): DGGITQSPKYLFRKEGQNVTLSCEQNLNHDAMYWYRQDPGQGLRLIYYSQIVNDFQKGDIAEGYSVSREKKESFPLTVTSAQKNPTAFYLCASKGWSSYNSPLHFGNGTRLTVT.

This sequence joins TRBV6-6 and TRBJ2-3; no definite D call. Trimming removed 2 bases from V and 3 bases from J, with 9 bases in between. This CDR3 is built from 14 residues. Germline CDR1 and CDR2: MNHNY and SVGAGI (reference sequence). The CDR3 is CASSYRWGTDTQYF. CDR3 coding DNA: TGTGCCAGCAGTTACAGGTGGGGAACAGATACGCAGTATTTT.

The chain is built from TRBV6-1 and TRBJ1-1; 8 bases fit TRBD1. CDR3 length: 12 residues. V trimming: 7 bases; J trimming: 7 bases; junction bases outside the gene matches: 5. Germline V lookup: CDR1 MNHNS, CDR2 SASEGT. The CDR3 DNA is TGTGCCAGCAAGACAGGGGTAGGTGAAGCTTTCTTT. It translates to CASKTGVGEAFF.

In the case of this clone: The junction does not match germline at one end; this may be a read error. The chain has TRBV18 and TRBJ2-5; 7 nucleotides line up with TRBD1. This CDR3 comprises 14 residues. Germline V gives CDR1 KGHSH, CDR2 LQKENI. The CDR3 protein is CASSPGTAQGTQYF. The CDR3 nucleotides are TGTGCCAGCTCACCCGGGACAGCCCAAGGGACCCAGTACTTC.

This chain connects TRBV19 to TRBJ2-3, with 11 bases matching TRBD1. The V gene end was trimmed by 4 bases and the J gene end by 3 bases; junction bases not matched to a gene: 6. The CDR3 sequence is 16 residues long. CDR1 is LNHDA and CDR2 is SQIVND in the germline V gene (reference sequence). CDR3 sequence: CASSTLDRGQTDTQYF. CDR3 nucleotide sequence: TGTGCCAGTAGTACCCTGGACAGGGGGCAAACAGATACGCAGTATTTT.

The chain uses TRBV4-1 and TRBJ2-6; D is ambiguous. Germline values: CDR1 MGHRA, CDR2 YSYEKL. This CDR3 has 20 amino acids. Between the trimmed V and J ends, which lost 0 bases and 0 bases, there was a span of 18 bases. CDR3 DNA: TGCGCCAGCAGCCAAGATATTCGGTATGGGTTGTACTCTGGGGCCAACGTCCTGACTTTC. Residues: CASSQDIRYGLYSGANVLTF.

This clone was found once. The V call is TRBV9, the J call TRBJ2-3; D is unclear. The CDR3 covers 13 residues. Trimming cost V 3 bases and J 5 bases, with 10 bases left between them. Germline V gives CDR1 SGDLS, CDR2 YYNGEE. The CDR3 DNA reads TGTGCCAGCAGCGCTAGACCCGGAGATACGCAGTATTTT. Its protein is CASSARPGDTQYF. Supplemented by reference TRBV9 and TRBJ2-3, the full variable domain reads DSGVTQTPKHLITATGQRVTLRCSPRSGDLSVYWYQQSLDQGLQFLIQYYNGEERAKGNILERFSAQQFPDLHSELNLSSLELGDSALYFCASSARPGDTQYFGPGTRLTVL.

This sequence joins TRBV10-3 and TRBJ2-2, with unresolved D. Germline V CDR1 and CDR2: ENHRY, SYGVKD. The CDR3 has 12 residues. Trimming took 2 bases from V and 4 from J, leaving 2 bases between them. CDR3 in DNA: TGTGCCATCAGTGAGCCCACCGGGGAGCTGTTTTTT. Translated, it gives CAISEPTGELFF.

The chain has TRBV13 and TRBJ1-3; D ambiguous. The length of the CDR3 is 16 residues. Trimming took off 1 base at V and 0 bases at J, with 10 bases between the two ends. CDR1 PRHDT and CDR2 FYEKMQ come from the germline V gene (reference sequence). As DNA, the CDR3 is TGTGCCAGCAGCTTAGTGGCCGGCAGCTCTGGAAACACCATATATTTT. It yields the protein CASSLVAGSSGNTIYF.

This clone was seen a single time. The chain links TRBV5-1 to TRBJ2-7, with D tentatively TRBD1 (6 bases). In germline, CDR1 is SGHRS, CDR2 YFSETQ. V was trimmed by 1 base and J by 0 bases, leaving 11 bases between them. The CDR3 has 15 residues. In DNA, the CDR3 is TGCGCCAGCAGCTTGCACCAGGGGAGCTCCTACGAGCAGTACTTC. Translated, it gives CASSLHQGSSYEQYF.

The chain joins TRBV5-1 to TRBJ1-2, with unresolved D. CDR1 is SGHRS, CDR2 YFSETQ, per germline. This CDR3 has 12 residues. V gave up 4 bases and J gave up 7 bases, with 11 bases separating them. CDR3 sequence: CASSPDGGGYTF. CDR3 coding DNA: TGCGCCAGCAGCCCGGACGGCGGTGGCTACACCTTC.

The V and J genes are TRBV19 and TRBJ2-1; D is uncertain. The CDR3 extends over 11 amino acids. Germline assignment: CDR1 LNHDA and CDR2 SQIVND (reference sequence). V lost 6 bases and J 3 bases, leaving 3 bases between the germline ends. CDR3 coding DNA: TGTGCCAGTAGGTACTACAATGAGCAGTTCTTC. Protein product: CASRYYNEQFF. The full variable domain, in which reference TRBV19 and TRBJ2-1 provide the parts outside the CDR3, is DGGITQSPKYLFRKEGQNVTLSCEQNLNHDAMYWYRQDPGQGLRLIYYSQIVNDFQKGDIAEGYSVSREKKESFPLTVTSAQKNPTAFYLCASRYYNEQFFGPGTRLTVL.